This passage covers 20 T cell receptor beta chains from one sample sequenced in a study of blood T cell repertoires in COVID-19. Libraries were prepared by immunoSEQ multiplex PCR; TCRdb keeps only in-frame clonotypes and omits some of them. The data contain under 200,000 clones, roughly nine tenths of them seen just once; the ten biggest clones take up 10% to 11%. Material: peripheral blood. The receptors here all came from a woman aged 55-69 years with COVID-19, enrolled during active disease.

This clone was recorded a few times. The rearrangement uses TRBV10-2 and TRBJ1-2; TRBD1 aligns across 7 bases. CDR3 length: 13 residues. V was pared by 5 bases and J by 8 bases, with 8 bases of the junction left unmatched. Germline V gene sequence: CDR1 WSHSY, CDR2 SAAADI. For the CDR3, the DNA is TGCGCCAGCAGTCCCGGGACAGTAACCGGCTACACCTTC. Residues: CASSPGTVTGYTF.

The J gene is TRBJ1-5, the V gene TRBV7-2; D remains ambiguous. V was trimmed by 1 base and J by 0 bases, leaving 7 bases between them. Germline V gene sequence: CDR1 SGHTA, CDR2 FQGNSA. The CDR3 runs to 15 residues. Here the CDR3 DNA reads TGTGCCAGCAGCTTAGGGGCAACTAGCAATCAGCCCCAGCATTTT. Translated, it gives CASSLGATSNQPQHF.

The chain carries TRBV27 and TRBJ2-7, with D possibly matching TRBD1 (5 bases). CDR1 MNHEY and CDR2 SMNVEV come from the germline V gene (reference sequence). This CDR3 has 13 residues. With 3 bases removed from V and 2 bases from J, the gap between germline ends came to 8 bases. The CDR3 region is CASSLGRAYEQYF. As DNA, the CDR3 is TGTGCCAGCAGTTTGGGGCGAGCCTACGAGCAGTACTTC.

CDR3 amino acids: CASSSGLDNYNEQFF. CDR3 DNA: TGTGCCAGCAGCTCGGGACTAGATAATTACAATGAGCAGTTCTTC. This rearrangement joins TRBV7-8 to TRBJ2-1; 8 bases match TRBD2. J was trimmed by 4 bases and V by 4 bases; bases with no gene match: 6. CDR1 SGHVS and CDR2 FQNEAQ come from the germline V gene. The CDR3 runs 15 residues. The variable domain in full, completed from reference TRBV7-8 and TRBJ2-1, reads GAGVSQSPRYKVAKRGQDVALRCDPISGHVSLFWYQQALGQGPEFLTYFQNEAQLDKSGLPSDRFFAERPEGSVSTLKIQRTQQEDSAVYLCASSSGLDNYNEQFFGPGTRLTVL.

This clone occurred a few times. The J gene is TRBJ2-7, the V gene TRBV14; no clear D. Germline V gene sequence: CDR1 SGHDN, CDR2 FVKESK. CDR3 length equals 13 residues. Between the trimmed V and J ends, which lost 1 base and 7 bases, there was a span of 11 bases. CDR3 coding DNA: TGTGCCAGCAGCCAAGGGGCCCTCTGGGAGCAGTACTTC. It translates to CASSQGALWEQYF.

The rearrangement uses TRBV7-2 and TRBJ2-7; 7 nucleotides agree with TRBD2. V was clipped by 5 bases and J by 0 bases; unmatched bases: 7. Germline V gives CDR1 SGHTA, CDR2 FQGNSA. CDR3 length: 15 residues. This CDR3 reads CASSPTSVFSYEQYF. The CDR3 nucleotides are TGTGCCAGCAGCCCCACTAGCGTTTTCTCCTACGAGCAGTACTTC.

This clone has only one observation. V gene TRBV4-3 combines with J gene TRBJ1-2; D gene ambiguous. This CDR3 has 14 amino acids. Germline V gives CDR1 LGHNA, CDR2 YSLEER. V shed 0 bases and J shed 1 base, with 6 bases lying between them. The CDR3 DNA reads TGCGCCAGCAGCCAAGATCGCAGTAACTATGGCTACACCTTC. Its protein is CASSQDRSNYGYTF.

V is TRBV19 and J is TRBJ2-3, with 7 positions matching TRBD2. CDR3 size: 14 residues. V dropped 5 bases and J dropped 8; count of bases not matched to a gene: 10. Per the germline V gene, CDR1 is LNHDA and CDR2 is SQIVND (reference sequence). DNA of the CDR3: TGTGCCAGTAGTGGAAGGGAGGGAAGGGGTACGCAGTATTTT. It translates to CASSGREGRGTQYF.

The chain carries TRBV27 and TRBJ1-2; possible D gene TRBD1, 6 bases. The germline CDR1 and CDR2 sequences are MNHEY and SMNVEV (reference sequence). The CDR3 is made up of 14 amino acids. Trimming stripped 6 bases from V and 0 bases from J, with 11 bases between. The CDR3 spells CASSPRTANYGYTF. CDR3 nucleotide sequence: TGTGCCAGCAGCCCCCGGACAGCTAACTATGGCTACACCTTC.

V usage is TRBV27 and J usage is TRBJ1-1; no clear D gene. The CDR3 is 14 amino acids. V was trimmed by 8 bases and J by 4 bases, leaving 17 bases between them. Germline-derived CDR1 and CDR2 are MNHEY and SMNVEV (reference sequence). The CDR3 DNA sequence: TGTGCCAGCGCCTGGACCGGGGTGGCCACTGAAGCTTTCTTT. Protein sequence: CASAWTGVATEAFF.

The table lists this clone with a count of one. This chain uses TRBV7-9 with TRBJ2-1; D possibly corresponds to TRBD2 (5 bases). The CDR3 is made up of 13 amino acids. CDR1 and CDR2 from the germline V gene are SEHNR and FQNEAQ (reference sequence). With 7 bases removed from V and 0 bases from J, the gap between germline ends came to 7 bases. Written as DNA, the CDR3 is TGTGCCAGCATCGAGGGCTCCTACAATGAGCAGTTCTTC. Translating it yields CASIEGSYNEQFF.

This rearrangement joins TRBV6-2 or TRBV6-3 to TRBJ1-1; 11 nucleotides agree with TRBD1. With V trimmed by 5 bases and J by 5 bases, 7 bases remained unmatched. The germline V gene has CDR1 MNHEY and CDR2 SVGEGT. The CDR3 has 15 residues. The CDR3 protein is CASSDGQGASTEAFF. The CDR3 region has the DNA TGTGCCAGCAGTGATGGACAGGGGGCGTCTACTGAAGCTTTCTTT.

J is TRBJ2-5 and V is TRBV9; TRBD1 agrees at 8 bases. Trimming removed 4 bases from V and 1 base from J; junction bases left unmatched: 9. This CDR3 is built from 16 residues. The germline CDR1 and CDR2 sequences are SGDLS and YYNGEE. CDR3 DNA: TGTGCCAGCAGCCCAAGGACAGGGACACTCCAAGAGACCCAGTACTTC. Its protein is CASSPRTGTLQETQYF. Variable domain in full (rest from reference TRBV9 and TRBJ2-5): DSGVTQTPKHLITATGQRVTLRCSPRSGDLSVYWYQQSLDQGLQFLIQYYNGEERAKGNILERFSAQQFPDLHSELNLSSLELGDSALYFCASSPRTGTLQETQYFGPGTRLLVL.

The genes are TRBV19 and TRBJ2-5, with no clear D. Between the trimmed V and J ends, which lost 2 bases and 4 bases, there was a span of 14 bases. The V gene's germline CDR1 is LNHDA and CDR2 SQIVND (reference sequence). The length of the CDR3 is 15 residues. CDR3 in DNA: TGTGCCAGTAGTATAAATCTGGGCTTTGGAGAGACCCAGTACTTC. Amino acid sequence: CASSINLGFGETQYF.

In this sample, this clone turned up a few times. V is TRBV14 and J is TRBJ1-1; 8 nucleotides match TRBD1. With V trimmed by 4 bases and J by 8 bases, 6 bases remained unmatched. Germline-derived CDR1 and CDR2 are SGHDN and FVKESK. CDR3 size: 13 residues. The CDR3: CASSLDRGAEAFF. In DNA form, the CDR3 reads TGTGCCAGCAGCCTTGACAGGGGCGCCGAAGCTTTCTTT.

The chain is built from TRBV19 and TRBJ2-1; perhaps TRBD2 as D (6 bases). Trimming took 5 bases from V and 7 from J, leaving 21 bases between them. Germline CDR1 LNHDA, CDR2 SQIVND (reference sequence). This CDR3 is built from 16 residues. The CDR3 DNA follows: TGTGCCAGTAGTTTAACCCGGGACTCCGCGGGGAATGAGCAGTTCTTC. Translating it yields CASSLTRDSAGNEQFF.

This sequence joins TRBV10-3 and TRBJ2-1, with TRBD2 matching 7 bases. The V and J ends lost 2 bases and 2 bases, in that order; junction bases with no gene match: 9. This CDR3 is 17 amino acids long. Per the germline V gene, CDR1 is ENHRY and CDR2 is SYGVKD. CDR3 residues: CAISEEYGTNAYNEQFF. The CDR3 coding sequence is TGTGCCATCAGTGAGGAATATGGGACTAACGCCTACAATGAGCAGTTCTTC.

This sequence joins TRBV18 and TRBJ1-5; D uncertain. Trimming cost V 3 bases and J 5 bases, with 11 bases left between them. This CDR3 contains 14 residues. Germline CDR1 KGHSH, CDR2 LQKENI. In nucleotides, the CDR3 is TGTGCCAGCTCACCGGAGGGTTACGATCAGCCCCAGCATTTT. This codes for CASSPEGYDQPQHF.

The chain combines TRBV5-1 with TRBJ2-3, with a possible D match to TRBD2 (6 bases). V gave up 4 bases and J gave up 1 base, with 13 bases separating them. CDR3 length: 15 residues. Germline-derived CDR1 and CDR2 are SGHRS and YFSETQ. CDR3 bases: TGCGCCAGCAGCGGGGGGATGTGGGGCACAGATACGCAGTATTTT. It yields the protein CASSGGMWGTDTQYF.

V is TRBV5-6 and J is TRBJ1-1; 8 bases match TRBD1. The CDR3 is 16 amino acids. In germline, CDR1 is SGHDT, CDR2 YYEEEE. The V and J ends lost 0 bases and 4 bases, in that order; junction bases with no gene match: 8. This CDR3 is CASSLDRGAGATEAFF. CDR3 nucleotides: TGTGCCAGCAGCTTGGACAGGGGGGCCGGCGCCACTGAAGCTTTCTTT.